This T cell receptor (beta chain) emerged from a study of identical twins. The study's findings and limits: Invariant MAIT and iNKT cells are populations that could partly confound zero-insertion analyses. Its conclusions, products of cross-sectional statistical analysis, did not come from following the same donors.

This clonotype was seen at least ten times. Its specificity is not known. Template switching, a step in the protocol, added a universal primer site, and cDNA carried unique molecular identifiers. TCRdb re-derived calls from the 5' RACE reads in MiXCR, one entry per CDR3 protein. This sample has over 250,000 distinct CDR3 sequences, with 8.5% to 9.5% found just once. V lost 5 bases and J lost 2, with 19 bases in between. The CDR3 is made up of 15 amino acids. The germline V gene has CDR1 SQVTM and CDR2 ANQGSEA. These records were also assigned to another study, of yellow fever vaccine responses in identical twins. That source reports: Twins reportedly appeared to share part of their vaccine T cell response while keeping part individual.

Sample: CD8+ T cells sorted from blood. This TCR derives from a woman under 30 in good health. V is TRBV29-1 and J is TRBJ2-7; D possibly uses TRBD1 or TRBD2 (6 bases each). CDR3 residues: CSVTLTGAATYEQYF. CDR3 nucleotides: TGCAGCGTTACACTTACGGGGGCGGCTACCTACGAGCAGTACTTC.